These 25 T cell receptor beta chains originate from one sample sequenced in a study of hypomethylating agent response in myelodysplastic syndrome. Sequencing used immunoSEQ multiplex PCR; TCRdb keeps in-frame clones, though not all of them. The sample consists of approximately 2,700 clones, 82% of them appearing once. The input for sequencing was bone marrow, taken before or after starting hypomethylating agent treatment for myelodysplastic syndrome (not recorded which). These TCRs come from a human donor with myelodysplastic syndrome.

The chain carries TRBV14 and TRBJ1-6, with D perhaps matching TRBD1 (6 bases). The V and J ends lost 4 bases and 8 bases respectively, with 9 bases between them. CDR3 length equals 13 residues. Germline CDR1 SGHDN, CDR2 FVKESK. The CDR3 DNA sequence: TGTGCCAGCAGCCCCCGACAGGATTCACCCCTCCACTTT. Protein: CASSPRQDSPLHF.

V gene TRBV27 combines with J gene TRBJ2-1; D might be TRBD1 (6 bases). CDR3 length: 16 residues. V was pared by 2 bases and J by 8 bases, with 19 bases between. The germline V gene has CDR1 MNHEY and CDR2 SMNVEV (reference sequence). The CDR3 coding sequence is TGTGCCAGCAGTTTAGCAGGGGCTAGCAGGGGCCATGAGCAGTTCTTC. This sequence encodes CASSLAGASRGHEQFF.

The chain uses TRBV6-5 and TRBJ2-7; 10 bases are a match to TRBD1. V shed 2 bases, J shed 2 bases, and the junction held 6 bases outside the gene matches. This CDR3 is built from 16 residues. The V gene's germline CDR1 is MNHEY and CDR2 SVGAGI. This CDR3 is CASSYRQGASTYEQYF. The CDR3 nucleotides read TGTGCCAGCAGTTACCGACAGGGGGCGAGCACCTACGAGCAGTACTTC.

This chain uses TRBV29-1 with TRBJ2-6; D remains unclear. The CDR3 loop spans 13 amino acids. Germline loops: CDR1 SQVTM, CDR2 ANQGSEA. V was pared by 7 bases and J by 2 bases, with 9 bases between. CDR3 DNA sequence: TGCAGCGCCGCAACTACTGGGGCCAACGTCCTGACTTTC. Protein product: CSAATTGANVLTF.

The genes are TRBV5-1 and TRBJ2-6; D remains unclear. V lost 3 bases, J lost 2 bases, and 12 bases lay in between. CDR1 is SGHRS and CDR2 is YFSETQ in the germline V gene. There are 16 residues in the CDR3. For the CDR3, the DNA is TGCGCCAGCAGCTCACGTATAACCGCTGGGGCCAACGTCCTGACTTTC. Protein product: CASSSRITAGANVLTF.

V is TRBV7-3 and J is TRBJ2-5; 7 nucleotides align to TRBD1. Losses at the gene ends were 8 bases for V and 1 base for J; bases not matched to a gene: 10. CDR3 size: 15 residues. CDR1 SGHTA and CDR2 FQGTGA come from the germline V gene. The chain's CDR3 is CASASSRGIQETQYF. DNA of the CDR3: TGTGCCAGCGCCTCTTCCAGGGGGATCCAAGAGACCCAGTACTTC.

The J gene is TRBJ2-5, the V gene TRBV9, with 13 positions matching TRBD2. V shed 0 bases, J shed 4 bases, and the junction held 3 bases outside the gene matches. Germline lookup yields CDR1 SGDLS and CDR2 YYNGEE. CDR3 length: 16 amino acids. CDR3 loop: CASSVGGLAGIETQYF. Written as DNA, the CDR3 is TGTGCCAGCAGCGTAGGGGGACTAGCGGGAATAGAGACCCAGTACTTC.

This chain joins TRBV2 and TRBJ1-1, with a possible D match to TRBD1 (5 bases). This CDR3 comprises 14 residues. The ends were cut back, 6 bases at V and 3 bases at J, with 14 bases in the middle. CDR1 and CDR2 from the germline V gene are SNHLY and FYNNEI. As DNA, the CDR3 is TGTGCCAGCAGACAGGAAAGAGGCGACACTGAAGCTTTCTTT. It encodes CASRQERGDTEAFF.

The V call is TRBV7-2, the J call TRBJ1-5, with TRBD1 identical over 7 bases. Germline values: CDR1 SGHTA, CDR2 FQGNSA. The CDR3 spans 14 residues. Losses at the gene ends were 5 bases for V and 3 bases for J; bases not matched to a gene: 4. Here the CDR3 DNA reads TGTGCCAGCAGCCCGACAGGGAACAATCAGCCCCAGCATTTT. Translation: CASSPTGNNQPQHF.

The CDR3 bases are TGCGCCAGCAGCTTACAGGGGAGTGGGCACACAGATACGCAGTATTTT. This codes for CASSLQGSGHTDTQYF. This chain uses TRBV5-1 with TRBJ2-3, with 7 bases matching TRBD1. Trimming cost V 2 bases and J 2 bases; bases outside gene matches: 8. CDR3 length: 16 amino acids. In germline, CDR1 is SGHRS, CDR2 YFSETQ.

The CDR3 DNA reads as TGCGCCAGCAGCTTAGACAGGGCTGGAAACACCATATATTTT. Its translation: CASSLDRAGNTIYF. The chain combines TRBV10-2 with TRBJ1-3; 7 nucleotides agree with TRBD1. CDR1 is WSHSY, CDR2 SAAADI, per germline. The V gene end was trimmed by 6 bases and the J gene end by 2 bases; junction bases not matched to a gene: 4. The CDR3 has 14 amino acids.

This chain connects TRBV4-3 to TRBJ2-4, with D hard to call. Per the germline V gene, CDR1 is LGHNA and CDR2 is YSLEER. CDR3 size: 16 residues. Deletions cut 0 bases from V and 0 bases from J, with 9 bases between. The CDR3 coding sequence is TGCGCCAGCAGCCAAGATGGTGGATTAGCCAAAAACATTCAGTACTTC. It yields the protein CASSQDGGLAKNIQYF.

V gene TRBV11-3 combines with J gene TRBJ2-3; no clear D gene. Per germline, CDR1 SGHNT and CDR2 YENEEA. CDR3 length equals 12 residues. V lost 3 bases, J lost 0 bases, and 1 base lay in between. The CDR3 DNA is TGTGCCAGCAGCTTTAGCACAGATACGCAGTATTTT. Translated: CASSFSTDTQYF. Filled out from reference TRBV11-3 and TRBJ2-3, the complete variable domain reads EAGVVQSPRYKIIEKKQPVAFWCNPISGHNTLYWYLQNLGQGPELLIRYENEEAVDDSQLPKDRFSAERLKGVDSTLKIQPAELGDSAVYLCASSFSTDTQYFGPGTRLTVL.

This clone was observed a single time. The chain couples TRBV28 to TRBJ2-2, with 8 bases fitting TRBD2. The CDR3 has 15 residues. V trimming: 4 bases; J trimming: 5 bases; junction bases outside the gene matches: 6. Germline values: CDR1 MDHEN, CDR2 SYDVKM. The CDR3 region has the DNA TGTGCCAGCAGTTCCGGGACTAGGGATACCGGGGAGCTGTTTTTT. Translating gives CASSSGTRDTGELFF.

In nucleotides, the CDR3 is TGCAGCGTTAGCGGTAAAGATGGCTACACCTTC. It specifies CSVSGKDGYTF. The V gene is TRBV29-1, the J gene TRBJ1-2, with no clear D. The CDR3 has 11 residues. Germline assignment: CDR1 SQVTM and CDR2 ANQGSEA. V dropped 5 bases and J dropped 6 bases, with 10 bases sitting between them. The variable domain in full, completed from reference TRBV29-1 and TRBJ1-2, reads SAVISQKPSRDICQRGTSLTIQCQVDSQVTMMFWYRQQPGQSLTLIATANQGSEATYESGFVIDKFPISRPNLTFSTLTVSNMSPEDSSIYLCSVSGKDGYTFGSGTRLTVV.

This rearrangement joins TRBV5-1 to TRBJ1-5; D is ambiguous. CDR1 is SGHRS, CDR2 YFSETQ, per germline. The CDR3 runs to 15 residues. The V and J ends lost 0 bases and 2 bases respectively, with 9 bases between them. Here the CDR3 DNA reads TGCGCCAGCAGCTTGGGGTCAGGAGGCAATCAGCCCCAGCATTTT. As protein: CASSLGSGGNQPQHF.

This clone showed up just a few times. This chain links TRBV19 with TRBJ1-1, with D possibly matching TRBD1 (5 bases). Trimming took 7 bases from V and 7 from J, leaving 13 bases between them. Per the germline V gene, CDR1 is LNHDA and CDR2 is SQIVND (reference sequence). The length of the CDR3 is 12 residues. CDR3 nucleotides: TGTGCCAGTACGGGACGGACGAGTGAAGCTTTCTTT. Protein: CASTGRTSEAFF.

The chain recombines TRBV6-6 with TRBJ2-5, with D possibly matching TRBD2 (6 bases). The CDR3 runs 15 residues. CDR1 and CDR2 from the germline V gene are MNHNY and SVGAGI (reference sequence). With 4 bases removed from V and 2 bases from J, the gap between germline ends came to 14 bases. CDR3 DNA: TGTGCCAGCAGTTGGGAAACGGGGGAACAAGAGACCCAGTACTTC. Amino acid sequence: CASSWETGEQETQYF.

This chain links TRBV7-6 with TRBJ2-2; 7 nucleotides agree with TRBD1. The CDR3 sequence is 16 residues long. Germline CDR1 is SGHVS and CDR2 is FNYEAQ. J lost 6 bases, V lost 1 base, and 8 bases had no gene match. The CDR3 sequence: CASSLVSTGNPGELFF. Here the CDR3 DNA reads TGTGCCAGCAGCTTAGTTTCGACAGGGAATCCCGGGGAGCTGTTTTTT.

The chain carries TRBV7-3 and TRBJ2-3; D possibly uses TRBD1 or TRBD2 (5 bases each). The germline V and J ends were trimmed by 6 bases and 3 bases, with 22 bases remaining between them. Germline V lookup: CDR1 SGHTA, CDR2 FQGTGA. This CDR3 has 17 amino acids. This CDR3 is CASRLRFRGRATDTQYF. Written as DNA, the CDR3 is TGTGCCAGCAGGCTGAGATTCCGGGGCCGAGCAACAGATACGCAGTATTTT.

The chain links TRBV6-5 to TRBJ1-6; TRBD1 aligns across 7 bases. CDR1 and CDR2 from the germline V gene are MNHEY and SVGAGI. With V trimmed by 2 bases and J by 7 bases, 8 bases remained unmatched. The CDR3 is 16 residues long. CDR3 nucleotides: TGTGCCAGCAGTTACCGCTCTCAGGGGGTAAATTCACCCCTCCACTTT. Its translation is CASSYRSQGVNSPLHF.

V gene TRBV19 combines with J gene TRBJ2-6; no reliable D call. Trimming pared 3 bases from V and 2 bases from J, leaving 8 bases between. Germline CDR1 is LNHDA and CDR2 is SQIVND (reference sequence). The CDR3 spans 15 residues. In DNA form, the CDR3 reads TGTGCCAGTAGTATGTCTCGGGCTGGGGCCAACGTCCTGACTTTC. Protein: CASSMSRAGANVLTF.

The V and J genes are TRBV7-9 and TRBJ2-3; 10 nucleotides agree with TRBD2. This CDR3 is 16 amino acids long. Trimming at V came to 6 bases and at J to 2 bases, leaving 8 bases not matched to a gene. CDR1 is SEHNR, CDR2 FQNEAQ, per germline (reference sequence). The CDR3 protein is CASSFLLAGHTDTQYF. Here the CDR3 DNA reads TGTGCCAGCAGTTTTCTACTAGCGGGACACACAGATACGCAGTATTTT.

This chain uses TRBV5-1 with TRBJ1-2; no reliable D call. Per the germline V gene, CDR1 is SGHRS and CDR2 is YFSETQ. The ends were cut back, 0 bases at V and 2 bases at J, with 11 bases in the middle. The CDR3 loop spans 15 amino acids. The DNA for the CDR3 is TGCGCCAGCAGCTTGGAGGCCGCTTCGAACTATGGCTACACCTTC. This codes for CASSLEAASNYGYTF. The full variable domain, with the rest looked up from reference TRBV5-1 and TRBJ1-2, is KAGVTQTPRYLIKTRGQQVTLSCSPISGHRSVSWYQQTPGQGLQFLFEYFSETQRNKGNFPGRFSGRQFSNSRSEMNVSTLELGDSALYLCASSLEAASNYGYTFGSGTRLTVV.

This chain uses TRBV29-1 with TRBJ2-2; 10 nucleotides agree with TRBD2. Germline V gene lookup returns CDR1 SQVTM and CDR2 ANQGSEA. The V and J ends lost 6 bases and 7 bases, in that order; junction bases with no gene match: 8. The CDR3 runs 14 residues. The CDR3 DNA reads TGCAGCGTAACTAGCGGGGTCACTCTCGGGGAGCTGTTTTTT. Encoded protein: CSVTSGVTLGELFF.